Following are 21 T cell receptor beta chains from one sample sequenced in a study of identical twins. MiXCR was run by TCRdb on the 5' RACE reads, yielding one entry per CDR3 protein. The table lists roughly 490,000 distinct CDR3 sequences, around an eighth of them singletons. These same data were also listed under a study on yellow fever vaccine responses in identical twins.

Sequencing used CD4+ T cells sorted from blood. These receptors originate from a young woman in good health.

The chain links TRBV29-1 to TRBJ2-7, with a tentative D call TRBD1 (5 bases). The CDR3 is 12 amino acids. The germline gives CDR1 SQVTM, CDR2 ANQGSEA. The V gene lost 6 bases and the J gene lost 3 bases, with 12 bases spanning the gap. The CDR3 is CSVIGHGYEQYF. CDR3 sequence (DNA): TGCAGCGTGATCGGACATGGCTACGAGCAGTACTTC.

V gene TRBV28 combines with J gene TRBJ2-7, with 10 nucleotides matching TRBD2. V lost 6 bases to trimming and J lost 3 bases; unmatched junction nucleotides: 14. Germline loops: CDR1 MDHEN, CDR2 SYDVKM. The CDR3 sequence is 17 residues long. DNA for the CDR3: TGTGCCAGCAGCTGGGGAACAGGGGTAGCGGGAGGCTACGAGCAGTACTTC. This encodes CASSWGTGVAGGYEQYF.

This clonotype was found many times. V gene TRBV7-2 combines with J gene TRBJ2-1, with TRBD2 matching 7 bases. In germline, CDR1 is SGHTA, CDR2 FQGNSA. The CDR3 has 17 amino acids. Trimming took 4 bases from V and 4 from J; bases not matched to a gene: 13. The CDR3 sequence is CASSSRPSLAAYNEQFF. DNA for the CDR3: TGTGCCAGCAGCTCCCGACCCAGCCTAGCGGCGTACAATGAGCAGTTCTTC.

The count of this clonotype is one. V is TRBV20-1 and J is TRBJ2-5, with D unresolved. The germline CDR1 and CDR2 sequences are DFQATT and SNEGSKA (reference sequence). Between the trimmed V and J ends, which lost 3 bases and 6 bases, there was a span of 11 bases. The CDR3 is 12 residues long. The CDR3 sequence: CSASLPGQTQYF. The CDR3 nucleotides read TGCAGTGCTAGCTTACCAGGACAGACCCAGTACTTC.

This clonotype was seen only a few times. The DNA of the CDR3 is TGCGCCAGCAAACCGGGAGGTACCACAGATACGCAGTATTTT. Translating gives CASKPGGTTDTQYF. The rearrangement joins TRBV5-1 to TRBJ2-3; TRBD2 matches 7 bases. The CDR3 contains 14 residues. In germline, CDR1 is SGHRS, CDR2 YFSETQ. Trimming cost V 6 bases and J 2 bases; bases outside gene matches: 6.

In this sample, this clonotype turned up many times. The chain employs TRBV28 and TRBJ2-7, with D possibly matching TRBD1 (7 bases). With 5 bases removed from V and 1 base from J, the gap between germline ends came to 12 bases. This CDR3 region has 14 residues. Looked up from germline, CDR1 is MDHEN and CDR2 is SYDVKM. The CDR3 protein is CASSTSGGSYEQYF. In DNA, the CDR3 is TGTGCCAGCAGTACCTCAGGGGGGTCCTACGAGCAGTACTTC.

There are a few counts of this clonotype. The CDR3 here is CSARDKRTGTAREQYF. CDR3 bases: TGCAGTGCTAGAGACAAACGAACCGGGACCGCGCGCGAGCAGTACTTC. The chain joins TRBV20-1 to TRBJ2-7, with D perhaps being TRBD1 or TRBD2 (5 bases each). The V gene lost 0 bases and the J gene lost 6 bases, with 21 bases spanning the gap. The CDR3 spans 16 residues. The V gene's germline CDR1 is DFQATT and CDR2 SNEGSKA (reference sequence).

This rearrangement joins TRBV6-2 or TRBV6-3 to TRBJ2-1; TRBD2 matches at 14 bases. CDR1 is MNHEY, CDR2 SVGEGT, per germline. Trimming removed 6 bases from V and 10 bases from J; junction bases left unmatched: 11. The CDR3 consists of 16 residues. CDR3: CASSFKTSGRAGEQFF. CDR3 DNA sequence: TGTGCCAGCAGCTTCAAGACTAGCGGGAGGGCCGGCGAGCAGTTCTTC.

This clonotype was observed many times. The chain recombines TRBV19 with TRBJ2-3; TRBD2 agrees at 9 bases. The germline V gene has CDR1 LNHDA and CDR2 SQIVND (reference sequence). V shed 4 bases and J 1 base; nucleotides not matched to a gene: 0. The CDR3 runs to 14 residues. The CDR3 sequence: CASSTSGGTDTQYF. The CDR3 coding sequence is TGTGCCAGTAGTACTAGCGGGGGCACAGATACGCAGTATTTT.

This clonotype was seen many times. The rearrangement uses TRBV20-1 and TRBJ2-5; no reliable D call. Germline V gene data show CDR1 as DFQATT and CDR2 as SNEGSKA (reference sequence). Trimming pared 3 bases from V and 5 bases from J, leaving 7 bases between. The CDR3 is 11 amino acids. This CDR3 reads CSASPGETQYF. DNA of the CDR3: TGCAGTGCTAGTCCCGGGGAGACCCAGTACTTC.

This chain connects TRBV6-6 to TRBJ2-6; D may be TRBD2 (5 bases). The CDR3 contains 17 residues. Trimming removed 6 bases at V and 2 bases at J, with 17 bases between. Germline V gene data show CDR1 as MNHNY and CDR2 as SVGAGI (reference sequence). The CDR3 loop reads CASRRADDLTGANVLTF. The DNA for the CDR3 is TGTGCCAGCAGGAGGGCCGACGATTTGACTGGGGCCAACGTCCTGACTTTC.

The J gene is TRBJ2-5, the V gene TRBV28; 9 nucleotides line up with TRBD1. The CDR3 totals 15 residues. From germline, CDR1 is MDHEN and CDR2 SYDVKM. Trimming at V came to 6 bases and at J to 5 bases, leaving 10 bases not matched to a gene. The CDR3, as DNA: TGTGCCAGCAGCCCTCGGGGGACAGGGCACGAGACCCAGTACTTC. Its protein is CASSPRGTGHETQYF.

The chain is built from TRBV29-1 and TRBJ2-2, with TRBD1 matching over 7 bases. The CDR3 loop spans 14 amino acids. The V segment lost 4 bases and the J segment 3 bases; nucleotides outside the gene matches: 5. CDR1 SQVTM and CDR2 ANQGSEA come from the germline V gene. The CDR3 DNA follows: TGCAGCGTTGGAGGACAGGCTTACACCGGGGAGCTGTTTTTT. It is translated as CSVGGQAYTGELFF.

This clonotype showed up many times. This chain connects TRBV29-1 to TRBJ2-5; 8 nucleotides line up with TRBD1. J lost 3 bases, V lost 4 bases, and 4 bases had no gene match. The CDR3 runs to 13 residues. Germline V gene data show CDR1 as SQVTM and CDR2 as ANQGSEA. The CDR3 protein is CSVGQGAEETQYF. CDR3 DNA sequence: TGCAGCGTTGGGCAGGGGGCGGAAGAGACCCAGTACTTC.

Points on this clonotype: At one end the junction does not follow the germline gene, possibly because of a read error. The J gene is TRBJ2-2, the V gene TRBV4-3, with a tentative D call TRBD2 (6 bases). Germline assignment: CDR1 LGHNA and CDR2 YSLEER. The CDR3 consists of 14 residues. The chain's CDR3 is CASSAPTTSGGLFF. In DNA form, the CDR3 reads TGCGCCAGCAGCGCTCCTACGACTTCCGGGGGGCTGTTTTTT.

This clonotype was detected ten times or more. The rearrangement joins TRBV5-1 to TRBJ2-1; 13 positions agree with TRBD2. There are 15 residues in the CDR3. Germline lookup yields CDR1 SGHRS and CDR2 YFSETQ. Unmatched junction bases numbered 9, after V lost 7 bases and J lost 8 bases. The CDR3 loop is CASLLTSGGAYEQFF. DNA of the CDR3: TGCGCCAGCTTGCTCACTAGCGGGGGGGCGTATGAGCAGTTCTTC.

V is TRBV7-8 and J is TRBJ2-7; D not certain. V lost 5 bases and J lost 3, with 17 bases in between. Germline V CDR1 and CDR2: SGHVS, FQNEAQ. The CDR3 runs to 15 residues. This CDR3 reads CASSTTEFSIYEQYF. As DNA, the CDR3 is TGTGCCAGCAGCACAACGGAATTTTCGATCTACGAGCAGTACTTC.

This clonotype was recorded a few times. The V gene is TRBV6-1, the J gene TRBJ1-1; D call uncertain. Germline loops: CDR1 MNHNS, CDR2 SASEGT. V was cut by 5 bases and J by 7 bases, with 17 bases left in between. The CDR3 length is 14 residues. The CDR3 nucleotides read TGTGCCAGCAGTAAGGGCTTGGGGTCTCGTGAAGCTTTCTTT. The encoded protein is CASSKGLGSREAFF.

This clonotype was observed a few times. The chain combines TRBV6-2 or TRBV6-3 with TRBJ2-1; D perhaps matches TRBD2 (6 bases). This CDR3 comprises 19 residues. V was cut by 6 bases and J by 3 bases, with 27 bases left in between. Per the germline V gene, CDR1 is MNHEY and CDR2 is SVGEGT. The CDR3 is CASRGGGLPLSGNYNEQFF. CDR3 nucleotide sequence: TGTGCCAGCAGGGGGGGAGGACTGCCACTTAGCGGAAACTACAATGAGCAGTTCTTC.

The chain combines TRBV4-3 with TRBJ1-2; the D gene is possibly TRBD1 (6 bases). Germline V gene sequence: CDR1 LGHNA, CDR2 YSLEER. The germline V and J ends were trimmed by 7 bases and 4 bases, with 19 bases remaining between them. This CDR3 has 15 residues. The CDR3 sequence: CASTSRTDGRYGYTF. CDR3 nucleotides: TGCGCCAGCACCTCTCGGACAGACGGGCGCTATGGCTACACCTTC.

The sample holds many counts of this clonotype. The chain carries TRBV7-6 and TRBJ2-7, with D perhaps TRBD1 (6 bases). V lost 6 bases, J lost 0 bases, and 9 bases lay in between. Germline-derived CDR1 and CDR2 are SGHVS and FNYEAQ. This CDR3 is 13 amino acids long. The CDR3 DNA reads TGTGCCAGCAGTTCGGACAGCTCCTACGAGCAGTACTTC. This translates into CASSSDSSYEQYF. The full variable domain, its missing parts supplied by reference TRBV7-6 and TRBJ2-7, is GAGVSQSPRYKVTKRGQDVALRCDPISGHVSLYWYRQALGQGPEFLTYFNYEAQQDKSGLPNDRFSAERPEGSISTLTIQRTEQRDSAMYRCASSSDSSYEQYFGPGTRLTVT.